A single T cell receptor (beta chain) is shown here with its context. Its recognized antigen is unknown. A junction boundary mismatches the germline segment, possibly from a read error. The source of the sample is a study of molecular identifiers for immune sequencing clone quantification (dated by TCRdb to 2016 to 2018). Background for the entire study: In a replicate experiment, RNA from around 20,000 or 100,000 naive CD8 T cells was split into five aliquots, four of which were sequenced. CD8 T cells were used in a methods study to benchmark molecular-identifier clustering-based TCR repertoire sequencing (MIDCIRS) and TCR RNA copy counting.

Libraries of naive CD8 T cells were built from approximately 20,000 to 980,000 sorted cells, with 10%, 30% or 50% of the purified RNA used. Naive CD8 T cells, defined as CD8+CD4-CCR7+CD45RA+, were FACS-sorted into RLT Plus buffer on a BD FACSAria II. To test detection sensitivity, Jurkat RNA equal to ten TCR copies was added to samples of roughly 17,000-1,100,000 naive CD8 T cells. Enrichment of CD8 T cells was done with RosetteSep CD8+ T Cell Enrichment Cocktail plus Ficoll-Paque, and ACK red cell lysis came afterward. Study-level results and caveats: Approximately 3.3 recovered TCR RNA copies per cell were obtained by modeling, versus about 10 by digital PCR, implying a capture efficiency of roughly 32%. Without barcode sub-clustering, chimeric consensus sequences inflated TCR diversity; chimeras reached as high as 47%. Clones above 20 RNA copies held over 99% of molecules in CMV-specific effector cells but under 1% in naive cells. Highly expanded clone sizes could be underestimated because identical TCR molecules may share a barcode. Spiked-in Jurkat TCR RNA equal to a single cell's worth was reported to be detectable even within 1,200,000 naive CD8 T cells. The naive libraries included spiked-in Jurkat TCR RNA (over nine copies' worth), and this RNA is not part of the donor repertoire.

From the cysteine through the phenylalanine, the CDR3 covers 14 amino acids. Kept here is only the CDR3 DNA, which spans 42 bases and is read in frame from base 1. Via the germline V gene, CDR1 is MGHRA and CDR2 YSYEKL. Preparation of the library involved PCR. The instrument was a NextSeq 500. Preparation of bulk TCR libraries followed a previously described approach, with the TCR primers listed in Table S5. Purification of total RNA was performed with the Qiagen AllPrep DNA/RNA kit. Before analysis, reads from multiple sequencing runs of the same library were pooled. On the authors' methods: Reads were retained only if an exact TCR constant sequence was present, and the retained reads were trimmed to 150 nt and grouped according to their 12-nt molecular barcodes. Reads in each barcode group were sub-clustered using a 15% Levenshtein threshold, and a quality-weighted consensus sequence was built for each RNA molecule. Non-functional sequences were filtered out, along with any lower-count sequence sitting one edit away from another sequence. Based on fitting two negative binomial distributions, any barcode sub-cluster with under 20% of the maximum read count was discarded. Through fastp at Q25 and MiXCR, TCRdb rebuilt clones from the public reads, retaining in-frame beta chains. Duplicate CDR3 protein sequences are folded into a single record with the most common DNA and genes. These V and J calls rely on TCRdb rather than the paper's analysis. Present in this sample are more than 550,000 distinct CDR3 sequences, over 25% of which were seen just once. The top ten constitute about 0.84% of the sample.

Sequencing used naive CD8+ T cells from blood, with Jurkat cell RNA spiked in. Interpreted using the paper, the cell subset or site label stands for: FACS-sorted CD8+CD4-CCR7+CD45RA+ naive T cells. In this chain, TRBV4-1 is recombined with TRBJ2-2, and possibly TRBD2, on 5 matching bases. This clonotype was sampled from a human donor in good health. Some libraries in this study had Jurkat cell RNA spiked in. Read as DNA, the sequence is TGCGGCAGCAGCCAAAGGACTGGTCGAGGGGAGCTGTTTTTT. Its translation reads: CGSSQRTGRGELFF.